These 14 T cell receptor beta chains were sequenced from one sample in a study of T cells after yellow fever vaccination. TCRdb used MiXCR to reprocess the 5' RACE reads, holding one entry per CDR3 protein. The sample contains 200,000 to 300,000 distinct CDR3 sequences, 13% of which appear only once. The material sequenced was CD4+ T cells sorted from PBMCs, taken 45 days after the yellow fever booster vaccination. The receptors stem from a young man who received the YFV17D yellow fever vaccine.

J is TRBJ2-5 and V is TRBV6-2 or TRBV6-3, with a possible D match to TRBD1 (6 bases). The germline V gene has CDR1 MNHEY and CDR2 SVGEGT. V was clipped by 10 bases and J by 5 bases, with 14 bases between them. The CDR3 consists of 12 residues. The CDR3, as DNA: TGTGCCACCCAGGGGCTGCGGGAGACCCAGTACTTC. Its translation is CATQGLRETQYF.

The genes are TRBV9 and TRBJ2-1, with 8 bases matching TRBD1. Germline CDR1 reads SGDLS; CDR2 reads YYNGEE. The ends lost 3 bases at V and 1 base at J; junction bases unmatched: 3. CDR3 length: 15 residues. The CDR3 coding sequence is TGTGCCAGCAGCGAGAACAGGGGGTCCTACAATGAGCAGTTCTTC. Its protein product is CASSENRGSYNEQFF.

This chain uses TRBV12-3 or TRBV12-4 with TRBJ2-1; D remains unclear. This CDR3 contains 11 residues. With 7 bases removed from V and 9 bases from J, the gap between germline ends came to 10 bases. Here the CDR3 DNA reads TGTGCCAGCACCGAGACTGTTGAGCAGTTCTTC. It encodes CASTETVEQFF.

This clonotype appeared many times. This chain links TRBV20-1 with TRBJ2-7, with D tentatively TRBD2 (6 bases). Per the germline V gene, CDR1 is DFQATT and CDR2 is SNEGSKA (reference sequence). The CDR3 consists of 14 residues. The V end was cut by 6 bases, the J end by 5 bases, with 20 bases between. CDR3 residues: CSAYEAGGVNEQYF. DNA of the CDR3: TGCAGTGCATACGAAGCCGGGGGAGTCAACGAGCAGTACTTC.

This clonotype was seen many times. The V and J genes are TRBV15 and TRBJ2-1; D is ambiguous. The V gene lost 0 bases and the J gene lost 4 bases, with 7 bases spanning the gap. Germline V gives CDR1 LNHNV, CDR2 YYDKDF (reference sequence). There are 14 residues in the CDR3. The CDR3: CATSRDADYNEQFF. The CDR3, as DNA: TGTGCCACCAGCAGAGATGCAGATTACAATGAGCAGTTCTTC.

Only a few counts were recorded for this clonotype. This chain links TRBV9 with TRBJ2-2, with 7 nucleotides matching TRBD2. V lost 0 bases to trimming and J lost 1 base; unmatched junction nucleotides: 3. Germline CDR1 SGDLS, CDR2 YYNGEE. The CDR3 is 16 amino acids. The CDR3 sequence: CASSVGVAGNTGELFF. The CDR3 DNA follows: TGTGCCAGCAGCGTAGGGGTAGCGGGGAACACCGGGGAGCTGTTTTTT.

This sequence joins TRBV10-3 and TRBJ2-1; 10 bases agree with TRBD2. Trimming cost V 4 bases and J 10 bases; bases outside gene matches: 13. CDR1 and CDR2 (germline): ENHRY, SYGVKD. This CDR3 is built from 16 residues. The CDR3 loop reads CAISGVGASGRSEQFF. The CDR3 DNA reads as TGTGCCATCAGTGGAGTTGGGGCTAGCGGGAGAAGCGAGCAGTTCTTC.

This clonotype was observed a few times. V usage is TRBV20-1 and J usage is TRBJ2-3, with 13 bases fitting TRBD2. Trimming removed 3 bases from V and 5 bases from J; junction bases left unmatched: 8. The CDR3 is 16 amino acids. Per germline, CDR1 DFQATT and CDR2 SNEGSKA (reference sequence). CDR3 DNA: TGCAGTGCTAGGAGCCCCGGGACTAGCGGGGTAGATACGCAGTATTTT. Protein: CSARSPGTSGVDTQYF.

The V gene is TRBV4-2, the J gene TRBJ1-6, with a possible D match to TRBD1 (5 bases). This CDR3 is built from 16 residues. From germline, CDR1 is LGHNA and CDR2 YNFKEQ. V lost 3 bases to trimming and J lost 7 bases, with 16 bases between them. This chain's CDR3 is CASSQTAVAMNSPLHF. Here the CDR3 DNA reads TGTGCCAGCAGCCAGACAGCTGTGGCCATGAATTCACCCCTCCACTTT.

This clonotype appeared a few times. The chain couples TRBV7-2 to TRBJ2-3, with 7 bases aligning to TRBD2. Looked up from germline, CDR1 is SGHTA and CDR2 is FQGNSA. Trimming at V came to 4 bases and at J to 7 bases, leaving 14 bases not matched to a gene. The CDR3 runs to 16 residues. This chain's CDR3 is CASSSRLGGSGNTQYF. CDR3 coding DNA: TGTGCCAGCAGCTCGCGACTGGGCGGGAGTGGGAATACGCAGTATTTT.

This chain connects TRBV7-2 to TRBJ2-3, with D possibly matching TRBD1 (6 bases). V gave up 11 bases and J gave up 0 bases, with 15 bases separating them. The CDR3 length is 14 residues. Germline V gene data show CDR1 as SGHTA and CDR2 as FQGNSA. The DNA of the CDR3 is TGTGCCGGTCATACAGGGTATAGCACAGATACGCAGTATTTT. Amino acid sequence: CAGHTGYSTDTQYF.

This clonotype was seen more than once but under ten times. The V and J genes are TRBV12-3 or TRBV12-4 and TRBJ1-4, with D possibly TRBD1 on 5 matching bases. The CDR3 consists of 14 residues. Trimming took 2 bases from V and 7 from J, leaving 11 bases between them. In DNA, the CDR3 is TGTGCCAGCAGTTTATGGCAGGGTGGTGAAAAACTGTTTTTT. It encodes CASSLWQGGEKLFF.

The chain links TRBV7-9 to TRBJ2-7; a possible D gene is TRBD2 (6 bases). This CDR3 region has 15 residues. CDR1 is SEHNR and CDR2 is FQNEAQ in the germline V gene (reference sequence). V lost 7 bases and J lost 0, with 16 bases in between. The CDR3 DNA follows: TGTGCCAGCACGGTGGGTTGGGGGGACTCCTACGAGCAGTACTTC. Protein: CASTVGWGDSYEQYF.

This clonotype showed up just a few times. The chain has TRBV12-3 or TRBV12-4 and TRBJ2-6; the D call may be TRBD1 or TRBD2 (6 bases each). The CDR3 totals 15 residues. Trimming took 7 bases from V and 6 from J, leaving 16 bases between them. CDR3 coding DNA: TGTGCCAGCACCCAAGGGGGGAACTCGGCCAACGTCCTGACTTTC. Translating it yields CASTQGGNSANVLTF.